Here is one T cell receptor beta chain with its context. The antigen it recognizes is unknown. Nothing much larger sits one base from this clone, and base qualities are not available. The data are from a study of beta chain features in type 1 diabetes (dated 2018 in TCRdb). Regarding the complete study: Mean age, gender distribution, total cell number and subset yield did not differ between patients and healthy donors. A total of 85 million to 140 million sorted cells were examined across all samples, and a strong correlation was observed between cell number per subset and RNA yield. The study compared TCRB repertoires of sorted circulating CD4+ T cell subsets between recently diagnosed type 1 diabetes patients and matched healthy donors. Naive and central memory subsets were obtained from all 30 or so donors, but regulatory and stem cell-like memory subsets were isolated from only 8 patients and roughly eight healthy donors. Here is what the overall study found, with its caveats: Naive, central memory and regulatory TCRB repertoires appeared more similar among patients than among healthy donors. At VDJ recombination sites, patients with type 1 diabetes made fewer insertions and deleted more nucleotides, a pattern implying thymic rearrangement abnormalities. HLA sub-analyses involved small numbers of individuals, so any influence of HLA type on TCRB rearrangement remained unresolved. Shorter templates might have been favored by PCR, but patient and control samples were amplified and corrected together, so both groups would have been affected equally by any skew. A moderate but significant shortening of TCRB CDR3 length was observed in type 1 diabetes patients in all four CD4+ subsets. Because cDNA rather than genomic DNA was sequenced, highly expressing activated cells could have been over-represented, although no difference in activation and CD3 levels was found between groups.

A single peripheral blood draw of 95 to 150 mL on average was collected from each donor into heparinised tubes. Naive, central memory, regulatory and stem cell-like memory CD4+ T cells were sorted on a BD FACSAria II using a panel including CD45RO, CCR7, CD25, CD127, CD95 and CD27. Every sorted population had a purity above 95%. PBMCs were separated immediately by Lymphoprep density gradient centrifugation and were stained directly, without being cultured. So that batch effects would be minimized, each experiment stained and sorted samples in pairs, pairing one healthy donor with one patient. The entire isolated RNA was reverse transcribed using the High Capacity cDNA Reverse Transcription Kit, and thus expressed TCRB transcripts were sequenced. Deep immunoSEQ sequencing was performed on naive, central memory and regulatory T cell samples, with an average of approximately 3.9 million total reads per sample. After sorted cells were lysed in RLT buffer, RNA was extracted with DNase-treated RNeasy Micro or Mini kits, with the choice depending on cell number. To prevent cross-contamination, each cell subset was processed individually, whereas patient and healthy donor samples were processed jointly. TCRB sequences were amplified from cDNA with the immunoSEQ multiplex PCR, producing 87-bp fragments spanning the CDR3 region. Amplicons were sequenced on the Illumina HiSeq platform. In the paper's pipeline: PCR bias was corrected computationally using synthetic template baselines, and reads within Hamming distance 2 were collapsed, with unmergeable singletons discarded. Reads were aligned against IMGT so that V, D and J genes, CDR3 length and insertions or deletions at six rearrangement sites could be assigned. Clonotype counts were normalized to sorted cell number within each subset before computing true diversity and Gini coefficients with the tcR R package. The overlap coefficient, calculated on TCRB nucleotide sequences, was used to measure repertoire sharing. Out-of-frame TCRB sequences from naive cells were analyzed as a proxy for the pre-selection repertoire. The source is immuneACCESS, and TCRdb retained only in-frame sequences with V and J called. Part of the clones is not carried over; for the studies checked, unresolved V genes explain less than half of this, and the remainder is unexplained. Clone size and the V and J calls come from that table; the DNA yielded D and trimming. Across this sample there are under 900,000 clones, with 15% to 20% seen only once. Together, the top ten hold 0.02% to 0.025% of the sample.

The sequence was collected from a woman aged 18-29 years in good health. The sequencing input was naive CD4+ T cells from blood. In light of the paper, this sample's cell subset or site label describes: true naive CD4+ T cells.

The bases read TGTGCCAGTAGTAGGACGAGCTCCTACAATGAGCAGTTCTTC. It translates as CASSRTSSYNEQFF. Rearrangement joined TRBV19 to TRBJ2-1, with the D gene call left open. The germline V gene (reference sequence) specifies LNHDA as CDR1 and SQIVND as CDR2. The CDR3 runs 14 amino acids, cysteine and phenylalanine included. Only CDR3 DNA remains: 42 bases, in frame from the first base. The V end loses 4 bases and the J end loses 0 bases, and a stretch of 7 bases separates them.